This T cell receptor beta chain was observed in a study of PD-1 blockade in mismatch repair-deficient tumors. Some clones are missing from TCRdb's copy, which holds only in-frame ones; the method was immunoSEQ multiplex PCR. The sample gives 60,000 to 75,000 clones, approximately 88% of which show up once; more than 11% is in the top ten. Germline loops: CDR1 SQVTM, CDR2 ANQGSEA. Trimming removed 6 bases from V and 5 bases from J; junction bases left unmatched: 4. The CDR3 loop spans 12 amino acids. The TCR sequence derives from an adult with mismatch repair-deficient cancer. The chain has TRBV29-1 and TRBJ2-7; 10 nucleotides agree with TRBD1. The specimen comprised peripheral blood, sampled 52 weeks after starting pembrolizumab. The chain's CDR3 is CSVTGTGDEQYF. CDR3 nucleotide sequence: TGCAGCGTAACCGGGACAGGGGACGAGCAGTACTTC.